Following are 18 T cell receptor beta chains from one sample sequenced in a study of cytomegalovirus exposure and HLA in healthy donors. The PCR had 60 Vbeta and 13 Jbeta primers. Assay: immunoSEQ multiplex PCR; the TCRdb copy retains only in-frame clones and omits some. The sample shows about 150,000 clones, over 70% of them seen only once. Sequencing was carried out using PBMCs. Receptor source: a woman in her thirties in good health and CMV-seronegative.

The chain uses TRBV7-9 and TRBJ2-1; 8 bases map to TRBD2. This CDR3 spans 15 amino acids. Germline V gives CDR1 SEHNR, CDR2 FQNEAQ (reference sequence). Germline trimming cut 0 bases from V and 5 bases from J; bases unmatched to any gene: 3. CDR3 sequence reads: CASSLAGLDHNEQFF. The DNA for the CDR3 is TGTGCCAGCAGCTTAGCGGGACTAGACCACAATGAGCAGTTCTTC.

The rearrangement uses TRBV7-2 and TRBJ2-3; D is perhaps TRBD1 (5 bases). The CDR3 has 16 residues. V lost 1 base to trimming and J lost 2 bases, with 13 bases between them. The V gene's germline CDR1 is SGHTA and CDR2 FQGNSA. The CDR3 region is CASSLGQGILTDTQYF. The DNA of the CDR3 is TGTGCCAGCAGCTTAGGTCAGGGAATACTCACAGATACGCAGTATTTT.

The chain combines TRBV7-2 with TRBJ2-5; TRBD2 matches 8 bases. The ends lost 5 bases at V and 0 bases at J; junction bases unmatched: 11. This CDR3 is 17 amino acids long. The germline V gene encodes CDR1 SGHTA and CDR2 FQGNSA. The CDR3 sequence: CASSLPASGYYQETQYF. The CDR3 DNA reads TGTGCCAGCAGCCTCCCGGCTAGCGGGTACTACCAAGAGACCCAGTACTTC. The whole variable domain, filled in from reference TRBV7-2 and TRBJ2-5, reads GAGVSQSPSNKVTEKGKDVELRCDPISGHTALYWYRQSLGQGLEFLIYFQGNSAPDKSGLPSDRFSAERTGGSVSTLTIQRTQQEDSAVYLCASSLPASGYYQETQYFGPGTRLLVL.

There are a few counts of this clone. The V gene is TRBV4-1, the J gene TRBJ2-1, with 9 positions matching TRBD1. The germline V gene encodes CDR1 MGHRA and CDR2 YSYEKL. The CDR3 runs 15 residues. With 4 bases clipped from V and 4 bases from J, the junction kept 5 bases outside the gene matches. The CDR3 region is CASSRQGVLYNEQFF. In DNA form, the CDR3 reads TGCGCCAGCAGCCGACAGGGGGTTCTATACAATGAGCAGTTCTTC.

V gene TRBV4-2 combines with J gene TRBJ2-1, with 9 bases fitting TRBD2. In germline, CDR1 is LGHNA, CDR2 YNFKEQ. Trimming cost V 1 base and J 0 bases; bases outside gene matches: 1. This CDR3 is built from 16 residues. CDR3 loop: CASSQAAGGSYNEQFF. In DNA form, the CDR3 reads TGTGCCAGCAGCCAAGCAGCGGGGGGCTCCTACAATGAGCAGTTCTTC.

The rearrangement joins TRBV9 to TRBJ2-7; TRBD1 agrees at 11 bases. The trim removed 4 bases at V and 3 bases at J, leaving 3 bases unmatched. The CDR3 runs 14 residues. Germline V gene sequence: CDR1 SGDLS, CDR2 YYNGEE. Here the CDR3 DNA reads TGTGCCAGCAGCACAGGGACAGGGGGCTACGAGCAGTACTTC. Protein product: CASSTGTGGYEQYF.

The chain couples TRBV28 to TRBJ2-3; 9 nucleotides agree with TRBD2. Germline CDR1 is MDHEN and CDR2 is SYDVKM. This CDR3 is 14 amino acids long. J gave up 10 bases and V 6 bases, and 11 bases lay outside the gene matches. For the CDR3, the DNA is TGTGCCAGCAGACCCCCGGCTAGCGGGGCCTCGCAGTATTTT. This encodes CASRPPASGASQYF. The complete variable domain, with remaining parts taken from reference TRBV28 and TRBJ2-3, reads DVKVTQSSRYLVKRTGEKVFLECVQDMDHENMFWYRQDPGLGLRLIYFSYDVKMKEKGDIPEGYSVSREKKERFSLILESASTNQTSMYLCASRPPASGASQYFGPGTRLTVL.

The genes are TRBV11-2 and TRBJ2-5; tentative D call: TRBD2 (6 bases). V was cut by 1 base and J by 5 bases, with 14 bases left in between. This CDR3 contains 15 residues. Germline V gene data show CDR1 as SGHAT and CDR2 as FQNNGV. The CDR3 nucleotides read TGTGCCAGCAGCTTAGGGAGTAGCGGAGGGGAGACCCAGTACTTC. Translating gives CASSLGSSGGETQYF. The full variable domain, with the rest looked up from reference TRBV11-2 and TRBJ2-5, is EAGVAQSPRYKIIEKRQSVAFWCNPISGHATLYWYQQILGQGPKLLIQFQNNGVVDDSQLPKDRFSAERLKGVDSTLKIQPAKLEDSAVYLCASSLGSSGGETQYFGPGTRLLVL.

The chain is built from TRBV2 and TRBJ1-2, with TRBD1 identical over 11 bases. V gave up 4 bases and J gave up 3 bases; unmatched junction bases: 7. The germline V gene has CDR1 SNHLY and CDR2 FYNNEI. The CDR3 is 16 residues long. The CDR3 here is CASSAHPGQGDYGYTF. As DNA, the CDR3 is TGTGCCAGCAGTGCACATCCGGGACAGGGGGACTATGGCTACACCTTC.

CDR3 coding DNA: TGCGCCAGCAGCCAAGATAGATCGGTCGGGGGCACTGAAGCTTTCTTT. Amino acids: CASSQDRSVGGTEAFF. The chain recombines TRBV4-1 with TRBJ1-1; D is possibly TRBD1 (5 bases). Per germline, CDR1 MGHRA and CDR2 YSYEKL. The CDR3 consists of 16 residues. V was trimmed by 0 bases and J by 4 bases, leaving 15 bases between them.

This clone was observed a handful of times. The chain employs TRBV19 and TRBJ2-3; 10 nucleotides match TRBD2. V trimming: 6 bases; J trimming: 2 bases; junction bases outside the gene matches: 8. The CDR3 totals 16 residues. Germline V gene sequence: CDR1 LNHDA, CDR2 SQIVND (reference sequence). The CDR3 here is CASSPVAGGFTDTQYF. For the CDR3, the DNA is TGTGCCAGTAGCCCGGTAGCGGGGGGATTCACAGATACGCAGTATTTT.

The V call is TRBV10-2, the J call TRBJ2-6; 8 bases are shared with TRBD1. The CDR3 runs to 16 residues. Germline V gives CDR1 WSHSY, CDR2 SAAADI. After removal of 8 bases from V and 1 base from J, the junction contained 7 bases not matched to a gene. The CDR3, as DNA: TGCGCCAGCGGATGGGACAGGCCTTCTGGGGCCAACGTCCTGACTTTC. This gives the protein CASGWDRPSGANVLTF.

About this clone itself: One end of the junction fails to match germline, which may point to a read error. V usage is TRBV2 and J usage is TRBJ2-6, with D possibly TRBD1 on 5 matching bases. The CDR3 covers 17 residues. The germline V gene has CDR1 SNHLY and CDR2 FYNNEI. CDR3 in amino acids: CASGGPPTPSGANGLTF. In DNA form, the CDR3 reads TGTGCCAGCGGCGGCCCTCCCACACCCTCTGGGGCCAACGGCCTGACTTTC.

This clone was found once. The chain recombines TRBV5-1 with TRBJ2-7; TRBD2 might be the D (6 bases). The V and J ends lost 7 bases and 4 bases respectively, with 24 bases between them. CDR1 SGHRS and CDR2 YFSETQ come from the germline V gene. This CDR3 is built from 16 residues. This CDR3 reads CASGQPTGTPPYEQYF. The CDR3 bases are TGCGCCAGCGGACAACCTACCGGGACTCCTCCATACGAGCAGTACTTC.

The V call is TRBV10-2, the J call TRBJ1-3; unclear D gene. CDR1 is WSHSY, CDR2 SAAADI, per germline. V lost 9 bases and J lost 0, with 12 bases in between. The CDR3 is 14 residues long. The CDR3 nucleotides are TGCGCCAGTGCAGGATTTAGCTCTGGAAACACCATATATTTT. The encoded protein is CASAGFSSGNTIYF.

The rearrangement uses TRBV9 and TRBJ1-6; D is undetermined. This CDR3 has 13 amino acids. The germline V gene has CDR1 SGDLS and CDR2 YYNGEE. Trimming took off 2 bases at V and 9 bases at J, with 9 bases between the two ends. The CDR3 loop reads CASSVTGGSPLHF. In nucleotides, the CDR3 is TGTGCCAGCAGCGTGACTGGAGGTTCACCCCTCCACTTT.

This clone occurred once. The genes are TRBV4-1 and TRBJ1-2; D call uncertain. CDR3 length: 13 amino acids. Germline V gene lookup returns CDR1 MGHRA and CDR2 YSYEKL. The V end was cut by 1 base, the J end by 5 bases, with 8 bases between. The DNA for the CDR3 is TGCGCCAGCAGCCAAGCAGAGCGGTATGGCTACACCTTC. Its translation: CASSQAERYGYTF.

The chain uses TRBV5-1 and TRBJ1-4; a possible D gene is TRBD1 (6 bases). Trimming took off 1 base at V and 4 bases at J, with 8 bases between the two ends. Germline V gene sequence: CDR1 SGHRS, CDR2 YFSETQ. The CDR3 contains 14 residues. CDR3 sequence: CASSLTGHNEKLFF. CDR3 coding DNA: TGCGCCAGCAGCTTGACAGGGCATAATGAAAAACTGTTTTTT.